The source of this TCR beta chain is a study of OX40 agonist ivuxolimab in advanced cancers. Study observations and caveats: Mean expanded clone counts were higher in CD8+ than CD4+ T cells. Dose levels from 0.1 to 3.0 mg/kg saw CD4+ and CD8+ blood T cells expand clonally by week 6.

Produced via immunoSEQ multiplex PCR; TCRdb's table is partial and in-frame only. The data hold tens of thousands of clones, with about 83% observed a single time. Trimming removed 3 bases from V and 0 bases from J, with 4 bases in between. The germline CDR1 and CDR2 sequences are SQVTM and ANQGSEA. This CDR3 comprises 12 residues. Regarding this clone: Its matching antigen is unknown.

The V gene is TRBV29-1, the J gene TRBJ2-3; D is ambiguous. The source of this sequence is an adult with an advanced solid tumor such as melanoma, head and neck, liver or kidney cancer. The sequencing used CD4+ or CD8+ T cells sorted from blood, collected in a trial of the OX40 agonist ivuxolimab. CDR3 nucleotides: TGCAGCGTTGAGGAGAGCACAGATACGCAGTATTTT. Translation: CSVEESTDTQYF.